The clone carrying this T cell receptor beta chain has at least ten counts. What it binds is unknown. No patient received treatment before thyroid surgery. The data originate from a study of metastatic and nonmetastatic thyroid tumors. On the study more broadly: Thyroid patients, malignant and benign, had repertoires compared across blood and tumor or nodule tissue. Findings of the study overall: Reports indicated that malignant thyroid tumors showed significantly higher TCR beta diversity than benign nodules did, in blood and tumor.

CDR1 LNHDA and CDR2 SQIVND come from the germline V gene (reference sequence). V lost 0 bases to trimming and J lost 3 bases, with 6 bases between them. This CDR3 contains 14 residues. Using MiXCR, TCRdb reanalyzed the PCR reads. Altogether tens of thousands of clones are present, under 25% being singletons, with the ten largest covering about 3.3%. The chain couples TRBV19 to TRBJ1-5; D remains ambiguous. Sequencing was carried out using blood. This TCR was sampled from a male donor with papillary thyroid cancer or a benign thyroid nodule (not recorded which). Some clones in this sample may be carry-over from other donors' samples. Here the CDR3 DNA reads TGTGCCAGTAGTATAGAACAGAACAATCAGCCCCAGCATTTT. The encoded protein is CASSIEQNNQPQHF.